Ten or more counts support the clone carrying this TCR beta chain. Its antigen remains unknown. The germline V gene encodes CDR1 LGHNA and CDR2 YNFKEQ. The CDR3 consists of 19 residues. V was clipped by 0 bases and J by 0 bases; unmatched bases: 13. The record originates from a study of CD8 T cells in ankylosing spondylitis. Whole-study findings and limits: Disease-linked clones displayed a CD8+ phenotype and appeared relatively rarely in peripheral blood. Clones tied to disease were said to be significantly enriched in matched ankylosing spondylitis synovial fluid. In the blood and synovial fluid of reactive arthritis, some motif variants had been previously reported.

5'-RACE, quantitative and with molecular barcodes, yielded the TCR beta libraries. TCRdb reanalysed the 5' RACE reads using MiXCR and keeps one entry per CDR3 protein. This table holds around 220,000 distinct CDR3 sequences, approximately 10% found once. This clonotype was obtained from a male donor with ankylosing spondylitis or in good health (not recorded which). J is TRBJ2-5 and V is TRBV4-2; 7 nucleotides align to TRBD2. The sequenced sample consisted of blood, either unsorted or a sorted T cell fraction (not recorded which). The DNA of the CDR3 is TGTGCCAGCAGCCAAGATCCCATGATAAGCGGGACTAACCAAGAGACCCAGTACTTC. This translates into CASSQDPMISGTNQETQYF.